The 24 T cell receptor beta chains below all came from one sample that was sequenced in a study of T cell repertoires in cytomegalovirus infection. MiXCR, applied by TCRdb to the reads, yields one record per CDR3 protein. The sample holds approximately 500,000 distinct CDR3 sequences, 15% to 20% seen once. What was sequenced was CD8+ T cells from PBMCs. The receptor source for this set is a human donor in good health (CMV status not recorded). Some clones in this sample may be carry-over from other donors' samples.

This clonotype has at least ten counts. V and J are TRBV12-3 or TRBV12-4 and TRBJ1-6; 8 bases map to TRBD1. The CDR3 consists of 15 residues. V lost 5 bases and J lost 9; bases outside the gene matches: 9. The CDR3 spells CASSTTTGVSSPLHF. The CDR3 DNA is TGTGCCAGCAGTACGACGACAGGGGTTAGTTCACCCCTCCACTTT.

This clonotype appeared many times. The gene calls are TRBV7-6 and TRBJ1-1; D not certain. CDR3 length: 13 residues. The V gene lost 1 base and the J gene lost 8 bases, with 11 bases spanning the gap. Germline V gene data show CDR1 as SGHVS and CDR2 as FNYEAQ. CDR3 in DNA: TGTGCCAGCAGCTTAGGTACAAGCACAGAAGCTTTCTTT. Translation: CASSLGTSTEAFF. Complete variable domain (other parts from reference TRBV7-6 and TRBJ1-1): GAGVSQSPRYKVTKRGQDVALRCDPISGHVSLYWYRQALGQGPEFLTYFNYEAQQDKSGLPNDRFSAERPEGSISTLTIQRTEQRDSAMYRCASSLGTSTEAFFGQGTRLTVV.

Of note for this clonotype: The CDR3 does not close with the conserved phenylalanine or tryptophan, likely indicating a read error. This CDR3 is CASSLRGYYEQYL. CDR3 in DNA: TGTGCCAGCAGTTTGAGGGGTTACTACGAGCAGTACTTA. The chain combines TRBV12-3 or TRBV12-4 with TRBJ2-7; possibly TRBD1 or TRBD2 for D (5 bases each). The CDR3 is 13 amino acids. Trimming removed 3 bases at V and 3 bases at J, with 9 bases between.

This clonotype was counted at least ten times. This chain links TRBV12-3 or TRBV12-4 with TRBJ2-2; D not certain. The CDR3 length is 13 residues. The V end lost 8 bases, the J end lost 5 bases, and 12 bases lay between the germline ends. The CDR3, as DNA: TGTGCCAGCCTCCCTGATGGAACCGGGGAGCTGTTTTTT. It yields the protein CASLPDGTGELFF.

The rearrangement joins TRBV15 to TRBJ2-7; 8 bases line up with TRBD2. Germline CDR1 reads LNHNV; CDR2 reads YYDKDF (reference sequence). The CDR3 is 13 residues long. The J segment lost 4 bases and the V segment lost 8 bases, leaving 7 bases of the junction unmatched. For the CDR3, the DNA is TGTGCCACCTCGACTAGCGTTTTATACGAGCAGTACTTC. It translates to CATSTSVLYEQYF.

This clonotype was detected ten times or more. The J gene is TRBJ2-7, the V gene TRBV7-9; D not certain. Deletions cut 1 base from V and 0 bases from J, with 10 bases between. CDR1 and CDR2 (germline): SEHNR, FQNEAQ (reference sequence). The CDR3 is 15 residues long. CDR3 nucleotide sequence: TGTGCCAGCAGCTTAGAAGCGCTCAGCTCCTACGAGCAGTACTTC. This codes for CASSLEALSSYEQYF.

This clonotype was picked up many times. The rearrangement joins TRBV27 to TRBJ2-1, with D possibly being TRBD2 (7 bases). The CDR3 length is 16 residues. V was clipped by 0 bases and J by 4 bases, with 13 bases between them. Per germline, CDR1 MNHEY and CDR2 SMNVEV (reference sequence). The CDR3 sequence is CASSLSKGGLYNEQFF. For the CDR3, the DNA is TGTGCCAGCAGTTTATCGAAGGGGGGACTATACAATGAGCAGTTCTTC.

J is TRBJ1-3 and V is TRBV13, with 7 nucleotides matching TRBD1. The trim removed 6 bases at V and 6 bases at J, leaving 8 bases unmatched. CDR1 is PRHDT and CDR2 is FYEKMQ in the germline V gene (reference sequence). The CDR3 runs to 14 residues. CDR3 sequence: CASRRQGSVNTIYF. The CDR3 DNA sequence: TGTGCCAGCAGACGACAGGGTTCGGTAAACACCATATATTTT.

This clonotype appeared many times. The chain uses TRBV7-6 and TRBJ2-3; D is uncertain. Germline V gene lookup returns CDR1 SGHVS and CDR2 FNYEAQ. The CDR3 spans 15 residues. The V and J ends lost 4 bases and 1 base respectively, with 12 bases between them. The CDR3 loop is CASSSLRLRTDTQYF. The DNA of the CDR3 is TGTGCCAGCAGCTCCCTTCGGCTTCGCACAGATACGCAGTATTTT.

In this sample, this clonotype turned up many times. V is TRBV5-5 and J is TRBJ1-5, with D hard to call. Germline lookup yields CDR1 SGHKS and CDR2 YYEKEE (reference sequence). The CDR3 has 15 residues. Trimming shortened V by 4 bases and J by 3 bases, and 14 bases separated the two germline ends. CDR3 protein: CASSREGSHNQPQHF. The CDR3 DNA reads TGTGCCAGCAGCCGGGAGGGTTCCCACAATCAGCCCCAGCATTTT. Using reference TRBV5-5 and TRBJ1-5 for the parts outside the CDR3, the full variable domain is DAGVTQSPTHLIKTRGQQVTLRCSPISGHKSVSWYQQVLGQGPQFIFQYYEKEERGRGNFPDRFSARQFPNYSSELNVNALLLGDSALYLCASSREGSHNQPQHFGDGTRLSIL.

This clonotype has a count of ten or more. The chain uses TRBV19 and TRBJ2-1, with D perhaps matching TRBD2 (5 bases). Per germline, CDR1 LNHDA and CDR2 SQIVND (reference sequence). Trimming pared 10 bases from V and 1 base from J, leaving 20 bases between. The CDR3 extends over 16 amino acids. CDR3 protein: CATGSARAPSYNEQFF. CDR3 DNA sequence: TGTGCCACCGGTAGCGCGAGAGCGCCGTCCTACAATGAGCAGTTCTTC.

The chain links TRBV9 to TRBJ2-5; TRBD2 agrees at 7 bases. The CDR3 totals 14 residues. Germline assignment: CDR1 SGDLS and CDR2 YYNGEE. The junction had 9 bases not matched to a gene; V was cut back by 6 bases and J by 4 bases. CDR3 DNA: TGTGCCAGCACCCTTGGGGGAGGGACAGAGACCCAGTACTTC. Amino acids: CASTLGGGTETQYF.

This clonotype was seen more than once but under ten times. CDR3 sequence reads: CASSEARTGADNSPLHF. As DNA, the CDR3 is TGCGCCAGCAGTGAAGCGAGGACAGGGGCAGATAATTCACCCCTCCACTTT. The chain joins TRBV10-2 to TRBJ1-6; 9 bases are shared with TRBD1. V lost 3 bases and J lost 5; bases outside the gene matches: 8. This CDR3 region has 17 residues. Germline CDR1 is WSHSY and CDR2 is SAAADI.

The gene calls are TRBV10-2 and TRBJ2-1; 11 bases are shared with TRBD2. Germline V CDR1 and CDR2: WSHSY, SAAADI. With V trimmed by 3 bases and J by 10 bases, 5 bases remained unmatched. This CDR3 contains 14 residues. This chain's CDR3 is CASSELAGVSEQFF. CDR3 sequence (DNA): TGCGCCAGCAGTGAACTAGCGGGAGTCAGCGAGCAGTTCTTC.

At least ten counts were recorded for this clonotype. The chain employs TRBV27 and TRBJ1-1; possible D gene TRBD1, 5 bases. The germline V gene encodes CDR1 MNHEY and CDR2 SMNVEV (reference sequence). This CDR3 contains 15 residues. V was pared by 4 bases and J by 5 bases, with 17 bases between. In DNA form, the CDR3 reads TGTGCCAGCAGTTCGCGGGGCGGGGACTGGACTGAAGCTTTCTTT. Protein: CASSSRGGDWTEAFF.

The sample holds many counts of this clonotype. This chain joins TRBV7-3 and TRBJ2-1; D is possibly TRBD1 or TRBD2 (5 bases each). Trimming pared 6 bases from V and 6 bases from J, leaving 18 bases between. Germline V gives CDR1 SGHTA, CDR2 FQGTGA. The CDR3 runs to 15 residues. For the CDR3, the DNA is TGTGCCAGCAGACCTGGGACCAGTACCGCCAATGAGCAGTTCTTC. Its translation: CASRPGTSTANEQFF.

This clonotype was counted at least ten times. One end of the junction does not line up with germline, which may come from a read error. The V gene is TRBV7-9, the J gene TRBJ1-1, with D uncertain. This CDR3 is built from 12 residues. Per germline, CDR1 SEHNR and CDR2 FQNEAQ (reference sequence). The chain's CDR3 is CASSLVNTEAFF. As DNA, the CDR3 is TGTGCCAGCAGTTTAGTGAACACTGAAGCTTTCTTT.

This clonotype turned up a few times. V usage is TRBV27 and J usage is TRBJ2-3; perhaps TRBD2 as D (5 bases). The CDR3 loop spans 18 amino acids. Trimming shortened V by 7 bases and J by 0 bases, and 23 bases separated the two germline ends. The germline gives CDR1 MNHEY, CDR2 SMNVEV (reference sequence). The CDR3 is CASTGWDPADRSTDTQYF. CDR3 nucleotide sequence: TGTGCCAGCACCGGCTGGGATCCAGCGGACCGAAGCACAGATACGCAGTATTTT.

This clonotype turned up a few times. DNA of the CDR3: TGTGCCAGCAGCTGGCCAGACAGGGCAGAGCAGTACTTC. This codes for CASSWPDRAEQYF. This chain uses TRBV7-9 with TRBJ2-7, with TRBD1 identical over 7 bases. CDR1 and CDR2 (germline): SEHNR, FQNEAQ (reference sequence). J gave up 7 bases and V 4 bases, and 7 bases lay outside the gene matches. There are 13 residues in the CDR3.

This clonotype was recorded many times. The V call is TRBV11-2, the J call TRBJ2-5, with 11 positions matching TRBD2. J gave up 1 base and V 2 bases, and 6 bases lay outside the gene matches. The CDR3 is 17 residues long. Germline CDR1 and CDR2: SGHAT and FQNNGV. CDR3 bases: TGTGCCAGCAGCTTAAGGCCTAGCGGGGGGTCCCAAGAGACCCAGTACTTC. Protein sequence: CASSLRPSGGSQETQYF.

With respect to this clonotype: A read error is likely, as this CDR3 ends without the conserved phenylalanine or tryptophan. The CDR3 sequence is CASSLRDRSYNEQFL. The CDR3 DNA follows: TGTGCCAGCAGTTTACGGGACCGATCCTACAATGAGCAGTTCTTA. V gene TRBV27 combines with J gene TRBJ2-1; perhaps D is TRBD1 or TRBD2 (5 bases each). Germline loops: CDR1 MNHEY, CDR2 SMNVEV (reference sequence). CDR3 length: 15 amino acids. V lost 2 bases and J 1 base, leaving 9 bases between the germline ends.

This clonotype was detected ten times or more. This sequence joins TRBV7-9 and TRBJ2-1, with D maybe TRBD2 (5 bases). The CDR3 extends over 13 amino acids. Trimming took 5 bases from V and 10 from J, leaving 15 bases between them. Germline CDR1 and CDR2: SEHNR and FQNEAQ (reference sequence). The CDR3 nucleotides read TGTGCCAGCAGCCCAGGAGGATCAGCAGAGCAGTTCTTC. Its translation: CASSPGGSAEQFF.

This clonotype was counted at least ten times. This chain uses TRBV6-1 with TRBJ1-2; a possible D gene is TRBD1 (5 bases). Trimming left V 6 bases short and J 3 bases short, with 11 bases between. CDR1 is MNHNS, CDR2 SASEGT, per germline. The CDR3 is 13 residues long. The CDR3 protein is CASSQGPYYGYTF. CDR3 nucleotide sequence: TGTGCCAGCAGCCAGGGACCTTACTATGGCTACACCTTC.

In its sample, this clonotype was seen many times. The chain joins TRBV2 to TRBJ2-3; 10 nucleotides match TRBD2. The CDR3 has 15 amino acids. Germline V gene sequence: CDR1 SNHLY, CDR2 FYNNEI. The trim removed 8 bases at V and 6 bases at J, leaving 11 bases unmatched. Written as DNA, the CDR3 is TGTGCCAGCCCCGCAGGGCTAGCGGGGGCGGATACGCAGTATTTT. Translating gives CASPAGLAGADTQYF.